This TCR beta chain appears in the sequencing data of a study of shared clonotypes between healthy human individuals. The table lists this clone with a count of one. Positive CCR7 selection of CD45RO-negative cells yielded the naive CD8 cells, and terminally differentiated effector memory CD45RA+ cells were excluded. The CDR3 runs to 15 residues. Unmatched junction bases numbered 13, after V lost 7 bases and J lost 8 bases. In germline, CDR1 is MNHEY, CDR2 SVGAGI. The repertoire was sequenced with immunoSEQ multiplex PCR; TCRdb's copy has only in-frame clones and lacks some. The sample consists of some 2,100,000 clones, 85% to 95% of them appearing once.

The material sequenced was naive CD8+ T cells from PBMCs. The sequence derives from a man between 18 and 29 years old in good health. Some clones in this sample may be carry-over from other donors' samples. This sequence joins TRBV6-5 and TRBJ2-1, with 8 bases matching TRBD2. The CDR3 spells CASIPRGGAMHEQFF. CDR3 DNA: TGTGCCAGCATCCCCCGGGGGGGGGCGATGCATGAGCAGTTCTTC.